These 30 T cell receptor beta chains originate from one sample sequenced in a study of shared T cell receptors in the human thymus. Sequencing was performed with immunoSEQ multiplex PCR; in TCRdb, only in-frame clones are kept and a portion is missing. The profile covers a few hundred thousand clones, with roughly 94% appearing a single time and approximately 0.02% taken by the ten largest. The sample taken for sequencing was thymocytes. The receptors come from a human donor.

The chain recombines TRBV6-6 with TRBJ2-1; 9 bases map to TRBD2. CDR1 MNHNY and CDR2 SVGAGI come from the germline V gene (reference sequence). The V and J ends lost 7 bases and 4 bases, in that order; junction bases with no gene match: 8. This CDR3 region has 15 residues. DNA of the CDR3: TGTGCCAGCACCCTCGGGACTAGCCGGTACAATGAGCAGTTCTTC. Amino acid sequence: CASTLGTSRYNEQFF.

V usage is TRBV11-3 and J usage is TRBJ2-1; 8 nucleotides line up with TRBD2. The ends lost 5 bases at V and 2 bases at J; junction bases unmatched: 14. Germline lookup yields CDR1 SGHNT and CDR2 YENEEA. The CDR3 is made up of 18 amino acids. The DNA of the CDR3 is TGTGCCAGCAGCCCTAGGCGGGGGGCTGCGGTCCCCTACAATGAGCAGTTCTTC. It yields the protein CASSPRRGAAVPYNEQFF.

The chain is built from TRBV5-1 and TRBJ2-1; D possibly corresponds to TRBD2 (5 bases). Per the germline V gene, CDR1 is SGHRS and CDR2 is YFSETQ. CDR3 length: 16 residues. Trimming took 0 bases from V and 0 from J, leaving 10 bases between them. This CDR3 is CASSLGEGSSYNEQFF. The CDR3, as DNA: TGCGCCAGCAGCTTGGGTGAGGGAAGCTCCTACAATGAGCAGTTCTTC.

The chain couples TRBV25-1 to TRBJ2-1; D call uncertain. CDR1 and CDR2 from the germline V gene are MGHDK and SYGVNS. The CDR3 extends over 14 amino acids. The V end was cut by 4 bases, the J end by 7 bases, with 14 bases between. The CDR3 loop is CASSAQSRTNEQFF. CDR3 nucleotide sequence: TGTGCCAGCAGTGCGCAGTCCCGGACGAATGAGCAGTTCTTC.

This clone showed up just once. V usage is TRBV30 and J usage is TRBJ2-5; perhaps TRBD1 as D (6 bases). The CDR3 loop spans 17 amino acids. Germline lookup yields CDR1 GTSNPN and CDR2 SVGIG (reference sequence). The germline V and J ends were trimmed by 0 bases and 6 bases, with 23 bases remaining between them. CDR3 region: CAWSVMGSMRGTKTQYF. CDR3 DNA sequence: TGTGCCTGGAGTGTTATGGGTTCAATGAGGGGGACGAAGACCCAGTACTTC.

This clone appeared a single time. The CDR3 region is CASSTKGQGNNEQFF. The CDR3, as DNA: TGTGCCAGCAGTACGAAGGGACAGGGCAACAATGAGCAGTTCTTC. The chain joins TRBV6-5 to TRBJ2-1, with TRBD1 matching over 9 bases. Germline V gene sequence: CDR1 MNHEY, CDR2 SVGAGI. The CDR3 loop spans 15 amino acids. The ends lost 5 bases at V and 5 bases at J; junction bases unmatched: 7.

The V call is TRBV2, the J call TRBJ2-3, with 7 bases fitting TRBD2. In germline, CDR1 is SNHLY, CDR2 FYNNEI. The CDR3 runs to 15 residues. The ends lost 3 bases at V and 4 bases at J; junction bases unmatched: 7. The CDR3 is CASSDKEREADTQYF. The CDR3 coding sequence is TGTGCCAGCAGTGATAAGGAGCGGGAAGCAGATACGCAGTATTTT.

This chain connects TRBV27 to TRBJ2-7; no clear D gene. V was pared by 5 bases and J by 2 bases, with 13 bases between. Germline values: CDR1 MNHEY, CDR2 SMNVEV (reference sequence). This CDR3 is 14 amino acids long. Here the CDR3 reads CASSPPRPTYEQYF. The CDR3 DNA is TGTGCCAGCAGTCCCCCCCGCCCGACCTACGAGCAGTACTTC.

The CDR3 region is CASSRSRGANVLTF. CDR3 sequence (DNA): TGTGCCAGCAGTCGATCTCGAGGGGCCAACGTCCTGACTTTC. This chain uses TRBV6-1 with TRBJ2-6, with unresolved D. The CDR3 has 14 amino acids. CDR1 is MNHNS and CDR2 is SASEGT in the germline V gene. Trimming took off 5 bases at V and 4 bases at J, with 9 bases between the two ends.

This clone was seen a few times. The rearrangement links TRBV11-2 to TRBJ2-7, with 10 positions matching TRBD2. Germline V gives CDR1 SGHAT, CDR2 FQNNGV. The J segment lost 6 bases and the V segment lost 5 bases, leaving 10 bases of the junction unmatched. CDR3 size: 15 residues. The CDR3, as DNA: TGTGCCAGCAGCACCCCAGCGGGAGGGCCGGCCGAGCAGTACTTC. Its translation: CASSTPAGGPAEQYF.

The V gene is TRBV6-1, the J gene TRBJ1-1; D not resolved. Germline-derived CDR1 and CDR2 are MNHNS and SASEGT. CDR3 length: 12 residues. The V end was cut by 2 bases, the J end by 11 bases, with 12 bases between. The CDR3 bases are TGTGCCAGCAGTGAAAGGAAGGGCTACGCTTTCTTT. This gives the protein CASSERKGYAFF.

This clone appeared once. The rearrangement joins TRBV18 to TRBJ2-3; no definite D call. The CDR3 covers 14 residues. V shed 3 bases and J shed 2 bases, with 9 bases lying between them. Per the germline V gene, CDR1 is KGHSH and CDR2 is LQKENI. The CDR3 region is CASSPRRTTDTQYF. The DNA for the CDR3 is TGTGCCAGCTCACCCCGGCGGACCACAGATACGCAGTATTTT.

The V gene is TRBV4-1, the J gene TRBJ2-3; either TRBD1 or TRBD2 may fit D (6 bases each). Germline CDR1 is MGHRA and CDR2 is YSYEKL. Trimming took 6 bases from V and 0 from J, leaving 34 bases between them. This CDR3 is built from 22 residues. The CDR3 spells CASRGGAVADAFLTVSTDTQYF. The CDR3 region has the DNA TGCGCCAGCAGGGGGGGCGCGGTAGCGGACGCTTTCCTTACGGTTAGCACAGATACGCAGTATTTT.

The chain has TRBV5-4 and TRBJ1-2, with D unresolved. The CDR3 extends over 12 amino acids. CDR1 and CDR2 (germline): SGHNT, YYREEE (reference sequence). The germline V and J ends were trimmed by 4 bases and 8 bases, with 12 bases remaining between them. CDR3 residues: CASSASVGGYTF. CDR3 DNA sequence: TGTGCCAGCAGCGCGTCAGTTGGGGGCTACACCTTC. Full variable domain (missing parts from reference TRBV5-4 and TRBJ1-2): ETGVTQSPTHLIKTRGQQVTLRCSSQSGHNTVSWYQQALGQGPQFIFQYYREEENGRGNFPPRFSGLQFPNYSSELNVNALELDDSALYLCASSASVGGYTFGSGTRLTVV.

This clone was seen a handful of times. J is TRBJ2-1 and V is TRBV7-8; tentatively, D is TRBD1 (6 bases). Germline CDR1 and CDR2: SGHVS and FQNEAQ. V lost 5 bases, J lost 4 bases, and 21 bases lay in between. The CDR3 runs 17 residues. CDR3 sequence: CASSAPPRGEKYNEQFF. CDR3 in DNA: TGTGCCAGCAGCGCCCCGCCCAGGGGCGAAAAATACAATGAGCAGTTCTTC.

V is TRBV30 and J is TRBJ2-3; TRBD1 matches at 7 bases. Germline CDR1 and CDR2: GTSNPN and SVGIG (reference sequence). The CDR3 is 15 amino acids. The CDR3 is CAYAKGASHTDTQYF. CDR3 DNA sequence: TGTGCTTATGCCAAGGGGGCCAGCCACACAGATACGCAGTATTTT.

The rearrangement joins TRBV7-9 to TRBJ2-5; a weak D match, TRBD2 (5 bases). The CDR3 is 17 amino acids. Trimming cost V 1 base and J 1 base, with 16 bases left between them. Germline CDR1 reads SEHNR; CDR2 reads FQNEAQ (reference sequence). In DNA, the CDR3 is TGTGCCAGCAGCTTAGGGGTGAGGGTTCGACCCCAAGAGACCCAGTACTTC. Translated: CASSLGVRVRPQETQYF.

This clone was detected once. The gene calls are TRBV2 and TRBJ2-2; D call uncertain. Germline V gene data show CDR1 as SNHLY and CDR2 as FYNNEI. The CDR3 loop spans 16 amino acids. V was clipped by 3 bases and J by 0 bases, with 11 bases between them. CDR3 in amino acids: CASSDLGPPNTGELFF. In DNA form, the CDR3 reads TGTGCCAGCAGTGACCTGGGTCCACCGAACACCGGGGAGCTGTTTTTT.

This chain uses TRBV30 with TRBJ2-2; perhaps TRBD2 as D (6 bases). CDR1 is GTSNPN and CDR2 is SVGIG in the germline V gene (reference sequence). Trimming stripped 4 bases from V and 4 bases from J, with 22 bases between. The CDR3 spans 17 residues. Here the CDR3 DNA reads TGTGCCTGGATAACAGGAGGGAGACCCCCGTTCACCGGGGAGCTGTTTTTT. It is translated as CAWITGGRPPFTGELFF.

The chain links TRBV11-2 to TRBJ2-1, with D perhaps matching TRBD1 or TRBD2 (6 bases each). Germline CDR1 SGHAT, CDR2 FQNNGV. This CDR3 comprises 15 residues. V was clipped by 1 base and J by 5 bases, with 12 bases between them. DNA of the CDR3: TGTGCCAGCAGCTTAGGGGGGGCAGCAAACAATGAGCAGTTCTTC. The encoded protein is CASSLGGAANNEQFF. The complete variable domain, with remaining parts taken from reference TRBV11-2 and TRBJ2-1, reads EAGVAQSPRYKIIEKRQSVAFWCNPISGHATLYWYQQILGQGPKLLIQFQNNGVVDDSQLPKDRFSAERLKGVDSTLKIQPAKLEDSAVYLCASSLGGAANNEQFFGPGTRLTVL.

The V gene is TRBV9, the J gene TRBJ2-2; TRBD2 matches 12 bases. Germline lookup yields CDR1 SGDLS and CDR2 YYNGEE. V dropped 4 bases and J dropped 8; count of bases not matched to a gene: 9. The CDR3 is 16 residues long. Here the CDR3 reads CASSPTSGRLAGELFF. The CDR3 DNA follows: TGTGCCAGCAGCCCCACTAGCGGGAGGCTCGCGGGGGAGCTGTTTTTT.

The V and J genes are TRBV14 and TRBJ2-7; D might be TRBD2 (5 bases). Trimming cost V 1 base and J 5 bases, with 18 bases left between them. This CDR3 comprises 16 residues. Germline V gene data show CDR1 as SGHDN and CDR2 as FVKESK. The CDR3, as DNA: TGTGCCAGCAGCCAAGCCCCGAGGGCCTCTAGGGACGAGCAGTACTTC. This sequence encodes CASSQAPRASRDEQYF.

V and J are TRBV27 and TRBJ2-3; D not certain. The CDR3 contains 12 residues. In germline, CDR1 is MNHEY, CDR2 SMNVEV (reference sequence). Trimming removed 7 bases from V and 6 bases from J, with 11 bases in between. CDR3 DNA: TGTGCCAGCACGAGCCCCCCGGATACGCAGTATTTT. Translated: CASTSPPDTQYF.

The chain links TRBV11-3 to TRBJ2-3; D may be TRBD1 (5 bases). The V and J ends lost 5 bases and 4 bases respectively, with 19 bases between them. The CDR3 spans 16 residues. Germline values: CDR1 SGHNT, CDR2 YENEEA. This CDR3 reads CASSPGGSGKADTQYF. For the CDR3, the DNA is TGTGCCAGCAGCCCGGGTGGGTCAGGGAAGGCAGATACGCAGTATTTT.

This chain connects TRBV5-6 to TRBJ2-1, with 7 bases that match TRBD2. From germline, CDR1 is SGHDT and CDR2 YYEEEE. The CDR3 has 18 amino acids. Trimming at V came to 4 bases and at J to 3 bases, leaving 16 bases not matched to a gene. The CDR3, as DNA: TGTGCCAGCAGCCCCCTAGCGGCTCAGGCTCGGGGCTACAATGAGCAGTTCTTC. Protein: CASSPLAAQARGYNEQFF.

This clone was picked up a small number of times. CDR3 DNA: TGTGCCAGCAGTTACGGGGGGGGCGCCTACGAGCAGTACTTC. The encoded protein is CASSYGGGAYEQYF. The chain uses TRBV6-6 and TRBJ2-7; D is possibly TRBD2 (7 bases). The germline gives CDR1 MNHNY, CDR2 SVGAGI (reference sequence). V shed 2 bases and J shed 2 bases, with 10 bases lying between them. The CDR3 loop spans 14 amino acids.

The CDR3 loop is CASSQDTWTSGRRAYEQYF. The CDR3 DNA follows: TGCGCCAGCAGCCAAGACACCTGGACTAGCGGGAGGAGGGCCTACGAGCAGTACTTC. The chain employs TRBV4-1 and TRBJ2-7; 14 bases map to TRBD2. This CDR3 region has 19 residues. J lost 2 bases, V lost 0 bases, and 9 bases had no gene match. Germline V gene data show CDR1 as MGHRA and CDR2 as YSYEKL.

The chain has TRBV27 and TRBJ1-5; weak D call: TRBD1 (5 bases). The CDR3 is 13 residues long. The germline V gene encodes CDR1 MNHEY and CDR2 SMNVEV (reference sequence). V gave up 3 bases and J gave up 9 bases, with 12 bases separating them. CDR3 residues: CASSLDRGRPQHF. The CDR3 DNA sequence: TGTGCCAGCAGTTTGGACCGGGGGAGGCCCCAGCATTTT.

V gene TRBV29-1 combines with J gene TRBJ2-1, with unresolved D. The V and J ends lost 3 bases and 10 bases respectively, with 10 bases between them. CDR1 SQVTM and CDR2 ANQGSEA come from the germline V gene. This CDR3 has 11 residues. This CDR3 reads CSVDTPREQFF. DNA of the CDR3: TGCAGCGTTGACACCCCGCGGGAGCAGTTCTTC.

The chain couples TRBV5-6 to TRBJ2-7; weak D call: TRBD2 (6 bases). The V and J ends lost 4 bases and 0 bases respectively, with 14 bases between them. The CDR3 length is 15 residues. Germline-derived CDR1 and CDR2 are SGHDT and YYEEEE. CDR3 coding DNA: TGTGCCAGCAGCGCCTCGGGGGACCTCTCCTACGAGCAGTACTTC. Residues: CASSASGDLSYEQYF.